These 3 T cell receptor beta chains share one sample of origin, sequenced in a study of PD-L1 blockade in urothelial cancer. Produced via immunoSEQ multiplex PCR; TCRdb's table is partial and in-frame only. Of roughly 27,000 clones detected, approximately 89% appear once; the ten largest clones hold less than 4%. Sequenced here: PBMCs, sampled around atezolizumab (anti-PD-L1) treatment. The receptor source for this set is a man aged 45-60 years with urothelial cancer.

The chain carries TRBV6-5 and TRBJ2-3, with a weak D call TRBD2 (6 bases). The CDR3 length is 14 residues. V was pared by 10 bases and J by 0 bases, with 14 bases between. Looked up from germline, CDR1 is MNHEY and CDR2 is SVGAGI. CDR3 coding DNA: TGTGCCACCGCCTCGGGGGAGAGCACAGATACGCAGTATTTT. Its protein is CATASGESTDTQYF.

CDR3 in DNA: TGTGCCAGCAGTTTTTCCGGTAGCACAGATACGCAGTATTTT. Residues: CASSFSGSTDTQYF. This chain joins TRBV27 and TRBJ2-3; D not certain. This CDR3 is built from 14 residues. V lost 3 bases to trimming and J lost 0 bases, with 7 bases between them. CDR1 and CDR2 from the germline V gene are MNHEY and SMNVEV (reference sequence).

This rearrangement joins TRBV7-2 to TRBJ2-3; 7 nucleotides line up with TRBD2. Germline loops: CDR1 SGHTA, CDR2 FQGNSA. The junction had 8 bases not matched to a gene; V was cut back by 5 bases and J by 6 bases. CDR3 length: 14 residues. The DNA for the CDR3 is TGTGCCAGCAGCCTTTGGACTAGACCGGATACGCAGTATTTT. Protein product: CASSLWTRPDTQYF.